The 17 T cell receptor beta chains presented below share a single source sample, sequenced in a study of blood T cell repertoires in COVID-19. Sequencing was performed with immunoSEQ multiplex PCR; in TCRdb, only in-frame clones are kept and a portion is missing. The sample has about 110,000 clones; roughly 80% are singletons. The specimen sequenced was peripheral blood. The receptors shown here come from a woman older than 75 with acute or convalescent COVID-19.

The chain is built from TRBV5-6 and TRBJ2-2, with D maybe TRBD2 (6 bases). The CDR3 is made up of 15 amino acids. V lost 3 bases and J lost 2, with 11 bases in between. CDR1 is SGHDT, CDR2 YYEEEE, per germline. The CDR3 sequence is CASSSASANTGELFF. The DNA of the CDR3 is TGTGCCAGCAGCTCCGCTAGCGCCAACACCGGGGAGCTGTTTTTT.

The CDR3 DNA reads TGTGCCAGCAGTTTCTCACCGCAGGCGGGACTTAACTATGGCTACACCTTC. It encodes CASSFSPQAGLNYGYTF. This sequence joins TRBV27 and TRBJ1-2, with D possibly matching TRBD1 (5 bases). Germline CDR1 is MNHEY and CDR2 is SMNVEV (reference sequence). V was trimmed by 3 bases and J by 1 base, leaving 18 bases between them. This CDR3 is 17 amino acids long.

Comment on this clone: Other DNA sequences in the sample encode the same CDR3. The chain employs TRBV10-1 and TRBJ2-5; no clear D. The V gene's germline CDR1 is WNHNN and CDR2 SYGVQD (reference sequence). Trimming pared 0 bases from V and 1 base from J, leaving 6 bases between. This CDR3 is 14 amino acids long. CDR3 in amino acids: CASSESSSQETQYF. The CDR3 nucleotides read TGCGCCAGCAGTGAGTCTAGCTCCCAAGAGACCCAGTACTTC.

The genes are TRBV7-2 and TRBJ2-1; 9 nucleotides agree with TRBD2. The CDR3 runs 15 residues. Germline assignment: CDR1 SGHTA and CDR2 FQGNSA. The ends lost 3 bases at V and 7 bases at J; junction bases unmatched: 7. The DNA of the CDR3 is TGTGCCAGCAGCTTTAGCGGGGGCTCGGGGAATGAGCAGTTCTTC. This encodes CASSFSGGSGNEQFF.

V gene TRBV5-5 combines with J gene TRBJ1-2, with a weak D call TRBD1 (6 bases). V was clipped by 1 base and J by 5 bases, with 12 bases between them. Per germline, CDR1 SGHKS and CDR2 YYEKEE (reference sequence). The CDR3 loop spans 14 amino acids. CDR3 sequence reads: CASSLRQVGYGYTF. CDR3 nucleotides: TGTGCCAGCAGCTTGAGACAGGTTGGATATGGCTACACCTTC. Full variable domain (missing parts from reference TRBV5-5 and TRBJ1-2): DAGVTQSPTHLIKTRGQQVTLRCSPISGHKSVSWYQQVLGQGPQFIFQYYEKEERGRGNFPDRFSARQFPNYSSELNVNALLLGDSALYLCASSLRQVGYGYTFGSGTRLTVV.

The V call is TRBV28, the J call TRBJ2-7; 10 bases fit TRBD2. Germline lookup yields CDR1 MDHEN and CDR2 SYDVKM. The J segment lost 7 bases and the V segment lost 3 bases, leaving 6 bases of the junction unmatched. The CDR3 spans 14 residues. The CDR3: CASSLLAGEVEQYF. DNA for the CDR3: TGTGCCAGCAGTTTGCTAGCGGGAGAGGTGGAGCAGTACTTC.

This clone was picked up one time. V usage is TRBV5-4 and J usage is TRBJ2-2; 16 nucleotides line up with TRBD2. Germline V CDR1 and CDR2: SGHNT, YYREEE (reference sequence). The CDR3 is 18 amino acids. V shed 5 bases and J 4 bases; nucleotides not matched to a gene: 8. CDR3 sequence reads: CASSPGLAGGPGTGELFF. The CDR3 DNA reads as TGTGCCAGCAGTCCGGGACTAGCGGGAGGGCCTGGCACCGGGGAGCTGTTTTTT.

The chain has TRBV28 and TRBJ2-7; 9 positions match TRBD2. The germline V gene encodes CDR1 MDHEN and CDR2 SYDVKM. V trimming: 2 bases; J trimming: 2 bases; junction bases outside the gene matches: 4. The CDR3 extends over 15 amino acids. The CDR3 is CASSLAGGRAYEQYV. CDR3 coding DNA: TGTGCCAGCAGTTTAGCCGGCGGGAGGGCCTACGAGCAGTACGTC.

The genes are TRBV19 and TRBJ1-5; no definite D call. The CDR3 totals 12 residues. CDR1 is LNHDA and CDR2 is SQIVND in the germline V gene (reference sequence). The V end lost 3 bases, the J end lost 4 bases, and 4 bases lay between the germline ends. CDR3 sequence: CASSMENQPQHF. DNA for the CDR3: TGTGCCAGTAGTATGGAGAATCAGCCCCAGCATTTT.

This clone was found once. The chain employs TRBV19 and TRBJ2-2; 15 bases align to TRBD2. The CDR3 extends over 21 amino acids. Germline values: CDR1 LNHDA, CDR2 SQIVND (reference sequence). The V and J ends lost 5 bases and 0 bases, in that order; junction bases with no gene match: 13. DNA for the CDR3: TGTGCCAGTAGTCGACTGGGGACCGGGACTAGCGGGAGGACGAACACCGGGGAGCTGTTTTTT. Its translation: CASSRLGTGTSGRTNTGELFF.

This chain links TRBV6-5 with TRBJ1-1, with D hard to call. CDR3 length: 14 residues. Germline V lookup: CDR1 MNHEY, CDR2 SVGAGI. Trimming stripped 7 bases from V and 0 bases from J, with 12 bases between. CDR3 sequence: CASTPRSLNTEAFF. The CDR3 DNA is TGTGCCAGCACCCCCCGGTCCTTGAACACTGAAGCTTTCTTT.

V is TRBV11-3 and J is TRBJ2-3, with TRBD2 identical over 13 bases. The germline V gene encodes CDR1 SGHNT and CDR2 YENEEA. The V and J ends lost 5 bases and 4 bases, in that order; junction bases with no gene match: 6. The CDR3 spans 16 residues. The CDR3 bases are TGTGCCAGCAGCCCAGGACTAGCGGGAGACTCAGATACGCAGTATTTT. This translates into CASSPGLAGDSDTQYF.

The gene calls are TRBV7-2 and TRBJ1-5; 9 bases map to TRBD1. Germline assignment: CDR1 SGHTA and CDR2 FQGNSA. The CDR3 is made up of 16 amino acids. The V segment lost 2 bases and the J segment 4 bases; nucleotides outside the gene matches: 6. In DNA, the CDR3 is TGTGCCAGCAGCTTACAAGACAGGGGGAGGAATCAGCCCCAGCATTTT. It specifies CASSLQDRGRNQPQHF.

This clone was seen only a few times. The J gene is TRBJ2-5, the V gene TRBV28; TRBD2 might be the D (5 bases). The length of the CDR3 is 13 residues. V was cut by 4 bases and J by 3 bases, with 9 bases left in between. The germline V gene encodes CDR1 MDHEN and CDR2 SYDVKM. The CDR3 nucleotides are TGTGCCAGCAGTTACCTCGGGAAAGAGACCCAGTACTTC. Translation gives CASSYLGKETQYF.

The rearrangement uses TRBV10-3 and TRBJ2-3; maybe TRBD1 (6 bases). V lost 6 bases and J 2 bases, leaving 9 bases between the germline ends. The CDR3 runs to 13 residues. Germline V gives CDR1 ENHRY, CDR2 SYGVKD. The CDR3 spells CAIRRDTTDTQYF. The CDR3 DNA reads TGTGCCATCAGACGGGACACCACAGATACGCAGTATTTT.

This chain joins TRBV9 and TRBJ2-2; no clear D gene. This CDR3 is built from 14 residues. The germline V gene has CDR1 SGDLS and CDR2 YYNGEE. The V end lost 0 bases, the J end lost 5 bases, and 8 bases lay between the germline ends. Here the CDR3 reads CASSVVSGTGELFF. CDR3 nucleotide sequence: TGTGCCAGCAGCGTAGTGTCCGGGACCGGGGAGCTGTTTTTT.

This clone showed up just once. The J gene is TRBJ1-2, the V gene TRBV7-9; no clear D gene. Looked up from germline, CDR1 is SEHNR and CDR2 is FQNEAQ (reference sequence). This CDR3 comprises 11 residues. Trimming shortened V by 5 bases and J by 6 bases, and 7 bases separated the two germline ends. The CDR3 sequence is CASSRTDGYTF. CDR3 nucleotide sequence: TGTGCCAGCAGCAGAACGGATGGCTACACCTTC.